This T cell receptor beta chain emerged from a study of blood T cell repertoires in COVID-19. Across the whole study: Spain, Italy and the United States supplied samples that represented acute and convalescent COVID-19. From T cells, B-cell-depleted T cells, or PBMCs came the material, which was cDNA or gDNA.

Participant age was roughly 18 to 95 years, and participants resided in fewer than 30 US areas. Original processing notes: It was from reference gene primer amplification that nucleated cell counts were estimated. Only in-frame clones appear in the TCRdb table, and some are missing; sequencing was by immunoSEQ multiplex PCR. D and trimming were read from the DNA, whereas the V and J calls and clone size are those reported in that table. The table lists around 250,000 clones, around 89% of them singletons. Sequencing was performed on PBMCs or T cells enriched from blood (not recorded which). The origin of this receptor is a woman aged 25 to 45 who had recovered from COVID-19.

The CDR3 bases are TGTGCCAGCAGTGTTCTCAGGCTGTCCTACAATGAGCAGTTCTTC. It codes for CASSVLRLSYNEQFF. The V call is TRBV2, the J call TRBJ2-1; D is unclear. The CDR3 consists of 15 residues. V was cut by 4 bases and J by 1 base, with 11 bases left in between. CDR1 is SNHLY and CDR2 is FYNNEI in the germline V gene.